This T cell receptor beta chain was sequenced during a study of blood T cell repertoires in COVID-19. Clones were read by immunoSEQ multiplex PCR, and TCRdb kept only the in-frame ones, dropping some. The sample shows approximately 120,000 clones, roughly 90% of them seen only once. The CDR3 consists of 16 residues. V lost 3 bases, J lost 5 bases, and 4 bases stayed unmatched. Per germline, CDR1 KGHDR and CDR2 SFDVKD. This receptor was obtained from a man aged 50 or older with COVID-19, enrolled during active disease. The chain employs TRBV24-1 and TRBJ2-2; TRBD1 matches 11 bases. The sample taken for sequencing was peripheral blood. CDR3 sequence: CATSDRDRGKTGELFF. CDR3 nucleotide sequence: TGTGCCACCAGTGATCGGGACAGGGGGAAGACCGGGGAGCTGTTTTTT.